The source of this TCR beta chain is a study of glioma-infiltrating T cells. Trimming left V 3 bases short and J 1 base short, with 13 bases between. Germline assignment: CDR1 SNHLY and CDR2 FYNNEI. The length of the CDR3 is 16 residues. Amplification of TCR alpha and beta CDR3 regions from RNA used iRepertoire nested multiplex PCR. TCRdb processed the multiplex PCR reads anew with MiXCR; each CDR3 protein has one entry. The sample lists over 120,000 distinct CDR3 sequences, approximately 40% occurring once. The sequence derives from a human donor with low-grade glioma or glioblastoma, undergoing nonglioma brain surgery, or in good health (not recorded which). The sequencing sample was made of glioma tissue, nonneoplastic brain tissue, or PBMCs (not recorded which). V and J are TRBV2 and TRBJ1-5; D not certain. The CDR3 spells CASSDARGSSNQPQHF. The CDR3 DNA follows: TGTGCCAGCAGTGACGCCCGAGGCTCCAGCAATCAGCCCCAGCATTTT.